This TCR beta chain was identified in a study of cytomegalovirus exposure and HLA in healthy donors. The CDR3 totals 14 residues. Germline V gives CDR1 SGHDT, CDR2 YYEEEE. With 3 bases removed from V and 2 bases from J, the gap between germline ends came to 9 bases. Only in-frame clones appear in the TCRdb table, and some are missing; sequencing was by immunoSEQ multiplex PCR. The table has about 130,000 clones, about 91% seen once. The chain employs TRBV5-6 and TRBJ1-5; D is ambiguous. The sequencing sample was made of PBMCs. The TCR sequence derives from a woman between 18 and 30 years old in good health and CMV-seronegative. CDR3 sequence: CASSSGPGNQPQHF. DNA for the CDR3: TGTGCCAGCAGCTCAGGTCCGGGCAATCAGCCCCAGCATTTT.